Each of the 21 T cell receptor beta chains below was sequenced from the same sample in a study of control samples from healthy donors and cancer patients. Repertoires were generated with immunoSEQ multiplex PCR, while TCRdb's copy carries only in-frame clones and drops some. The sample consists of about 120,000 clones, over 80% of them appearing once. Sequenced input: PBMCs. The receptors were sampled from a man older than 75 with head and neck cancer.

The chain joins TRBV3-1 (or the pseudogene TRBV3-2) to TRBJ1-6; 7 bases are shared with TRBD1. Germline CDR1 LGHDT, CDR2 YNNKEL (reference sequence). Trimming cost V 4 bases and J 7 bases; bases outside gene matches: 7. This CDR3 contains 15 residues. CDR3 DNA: TGTGCCAGCAGCCGGGCCGACAGGGACAATTCACCCCTCCACTTT. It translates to CASSRADRDNSPLHF.

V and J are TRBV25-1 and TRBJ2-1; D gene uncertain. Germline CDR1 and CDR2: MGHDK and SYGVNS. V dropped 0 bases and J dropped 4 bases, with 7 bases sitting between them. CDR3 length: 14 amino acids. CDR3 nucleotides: TGTGCCAGCAGTGAATACCCCTCTTACAATGAGCAGTTCTTC. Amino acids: CASSEYPSYNEQFF.

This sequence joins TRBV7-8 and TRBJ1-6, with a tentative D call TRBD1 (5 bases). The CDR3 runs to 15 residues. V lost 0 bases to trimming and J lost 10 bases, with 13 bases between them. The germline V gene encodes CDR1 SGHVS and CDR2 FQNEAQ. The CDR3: CASSLASGQGSPLHF. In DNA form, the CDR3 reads TGTGCCAGCAGCTTAGCTTCCGGTCAGGGCTCACCCCTCCACTTT.

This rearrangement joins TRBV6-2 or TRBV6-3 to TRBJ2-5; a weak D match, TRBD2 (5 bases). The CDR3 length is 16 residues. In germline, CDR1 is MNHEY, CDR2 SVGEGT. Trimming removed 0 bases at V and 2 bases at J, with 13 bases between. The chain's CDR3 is CASSYSGGAVQETQYF. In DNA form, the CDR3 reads TGTGCCAGCAGTTACTCGGGCGGAGCGGTTCAAGAGACCCAGTACTTC.

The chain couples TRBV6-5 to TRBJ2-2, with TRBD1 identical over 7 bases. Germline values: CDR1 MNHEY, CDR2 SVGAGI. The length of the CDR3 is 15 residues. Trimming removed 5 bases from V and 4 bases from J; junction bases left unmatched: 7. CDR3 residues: CASSQQGMTTGELFF. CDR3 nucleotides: TGTGCCAGCAGTCAACAGGGGATGACCACCGGGGAGCTGTTTTTT.

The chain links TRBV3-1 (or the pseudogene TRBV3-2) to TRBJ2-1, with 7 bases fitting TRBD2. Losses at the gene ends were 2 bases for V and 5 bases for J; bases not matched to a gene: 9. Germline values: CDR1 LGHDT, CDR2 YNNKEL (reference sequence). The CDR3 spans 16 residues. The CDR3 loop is CASSQLRGVHDNEQFF. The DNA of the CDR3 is TGTGCCAGCAGCCAATTACGGGGGGTCCATGACAATGAGCAGTTCTTC.

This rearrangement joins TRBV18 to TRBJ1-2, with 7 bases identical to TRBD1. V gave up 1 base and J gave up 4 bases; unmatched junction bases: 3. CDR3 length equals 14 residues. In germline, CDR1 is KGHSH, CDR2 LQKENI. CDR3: CASSPQDRVYGYTF. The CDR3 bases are TGTGCCAGCTCACCACAAGACAGGGTCTATGGCTACACCTTC.

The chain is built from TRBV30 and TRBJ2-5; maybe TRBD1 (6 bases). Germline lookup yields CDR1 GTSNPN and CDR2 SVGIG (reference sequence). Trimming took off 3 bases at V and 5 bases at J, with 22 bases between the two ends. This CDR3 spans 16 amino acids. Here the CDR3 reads CAWRSGGLILHETQYF. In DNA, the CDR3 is TGTGCCTGGAGATCTGGGGGCCTCATACTCCATGAGACCCAGTACTTC.

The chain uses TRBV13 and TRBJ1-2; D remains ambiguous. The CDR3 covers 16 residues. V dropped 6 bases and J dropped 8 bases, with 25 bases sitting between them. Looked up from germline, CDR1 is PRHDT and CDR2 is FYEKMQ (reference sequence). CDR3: CASRPRNLHGFGGYTF. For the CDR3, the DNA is TGTGCCAGCAGACCCCGAAACCTACACGGATTCGGGGGCTACACCTTC.

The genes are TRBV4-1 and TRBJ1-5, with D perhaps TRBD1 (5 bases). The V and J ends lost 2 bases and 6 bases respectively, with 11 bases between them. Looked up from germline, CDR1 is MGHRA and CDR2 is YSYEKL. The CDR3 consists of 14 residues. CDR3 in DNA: TGCGCCAGCAGCCAACAGGGCTCCGGTCAGCCCCAGCATTTT. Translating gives CASSQQGSGQPQHF.

The CDR3 coding sequence is TGTGCCTGGAGTGCGACAGGTCAAGGGCAGTACTTC. Amino acid sequence: CAWSATGQGQYF. The chain links TRBV30 to TRBJ2-7; a weak D match, TRBD1 (6 bases). CDR1 and CDR2 (germline): GTSNPN, SVGIG (reference sequence). CDR3 length equals 12 residues. V gave up 1 base and J gave up 9 bases, with 13 bases separating them.

The DNA for the CDR3 is TGTGCCAGCAGCTTATGGGGGGGGCCTGAAGCTTTCTTT. Translated: CASSLWGGPEAFF. This chain uses TRBV11-2 with TRBJ1-1; D is perhaps TRBD1 (6 bases). This CDR3 has 13 amino acids. Trimming pared 2 bases from V and 6 bases from J, leaving 10 bases between. Germline-derived CDR1 and CDR2 are SGHAT and FQNNGV.

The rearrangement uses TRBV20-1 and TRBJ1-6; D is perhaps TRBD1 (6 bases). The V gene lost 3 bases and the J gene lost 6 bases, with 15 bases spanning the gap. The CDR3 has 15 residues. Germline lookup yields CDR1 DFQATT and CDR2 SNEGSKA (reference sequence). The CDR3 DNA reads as TGCAGTGCTAGTGCCAGGGGAAAGGTTAATTCACCCCTCCACTTT. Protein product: CSASARGKVNSPLHF.

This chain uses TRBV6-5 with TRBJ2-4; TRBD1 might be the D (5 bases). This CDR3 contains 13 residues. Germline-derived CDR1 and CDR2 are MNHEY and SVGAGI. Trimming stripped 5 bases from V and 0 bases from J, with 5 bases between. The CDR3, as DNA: TGTGCCAGCAGTAGGGGAGCCAAAAACATTCAGTACTTC. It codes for CASSRGAKNIQYF.

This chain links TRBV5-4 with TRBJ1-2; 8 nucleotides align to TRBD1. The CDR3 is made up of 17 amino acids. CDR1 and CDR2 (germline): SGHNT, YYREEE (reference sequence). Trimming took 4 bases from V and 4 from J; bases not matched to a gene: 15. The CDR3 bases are TGTGCCAGCAGCCAACCAAACAGACAGGGGCAGAGCTATGGCTACACCTTC. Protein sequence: CASSQPNRQGQSYGYTF.

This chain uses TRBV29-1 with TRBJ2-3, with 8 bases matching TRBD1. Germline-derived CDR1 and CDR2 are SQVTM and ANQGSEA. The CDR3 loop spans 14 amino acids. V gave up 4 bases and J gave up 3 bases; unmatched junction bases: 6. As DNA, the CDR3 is TGCAGCGTTGGGAGGGACAGGTTTACAGATACGCAGTATTTT. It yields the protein CSVGRDRFTDTQYF.

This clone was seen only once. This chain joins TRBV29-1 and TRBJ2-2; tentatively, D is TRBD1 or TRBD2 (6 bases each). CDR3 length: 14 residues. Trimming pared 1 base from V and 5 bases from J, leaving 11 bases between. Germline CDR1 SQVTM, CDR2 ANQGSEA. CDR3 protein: CSVEVEGETGELFF. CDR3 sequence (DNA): TGCAGCGTTGAAGTGGAGGGGGAAACCGGGGAGCTGTTTTTT.

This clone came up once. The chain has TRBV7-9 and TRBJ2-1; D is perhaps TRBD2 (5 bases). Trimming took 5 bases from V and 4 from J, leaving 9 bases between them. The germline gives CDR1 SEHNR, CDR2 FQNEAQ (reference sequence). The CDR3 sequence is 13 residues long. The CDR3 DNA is TGTGCCAGCAGCCCGGGGTCTTACAATGAGCAGTTCTTC. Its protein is CASSPGSYNEQFF.

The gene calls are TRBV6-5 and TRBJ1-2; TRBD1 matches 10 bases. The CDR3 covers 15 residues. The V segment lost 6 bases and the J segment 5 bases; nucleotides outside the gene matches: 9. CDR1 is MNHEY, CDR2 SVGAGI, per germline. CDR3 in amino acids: CASSTTGGWGYGYTF. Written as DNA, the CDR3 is TGTGCCAGCAGCACGACAGGGGGCTGGGGATATGGCTACACCTTC.

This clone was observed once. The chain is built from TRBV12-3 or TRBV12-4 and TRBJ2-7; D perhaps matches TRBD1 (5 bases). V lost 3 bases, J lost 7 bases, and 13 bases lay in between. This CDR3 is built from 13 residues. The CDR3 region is CASSLSSRGEQYF. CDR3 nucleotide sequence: TGTGCCAGCAGTTTGTCTAGTAGGGGAGAGCAGTACTTC.

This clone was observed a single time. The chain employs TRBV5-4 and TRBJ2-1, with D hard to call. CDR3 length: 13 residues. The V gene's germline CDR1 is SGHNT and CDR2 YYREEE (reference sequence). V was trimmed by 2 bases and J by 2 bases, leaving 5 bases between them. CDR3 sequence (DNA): TGTGCCAGCAGCTTCGAGGCCTACAATGAGCAGTTCTTC. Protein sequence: CASSFEAYNEQFF.